This T cell receptor beta chain was captured by sequencing in a study of blood T cell repertoires in COVID-19. The wider study: Sites across the United States, Italy and Spain contributed samples from acute and convalescent COVID-19. T cells, B-cell-depleted T cells, or PBMCs provided the cDNA or gDNA that served as material.

Germline V gene sequence: CDR1 DFQATT, CDR2 SNEGSKA (reference sequence). The CDR3 is made up of 11 amino acids. Trimming pared 5 bases from V and 10 bases from J, leaving 14 bases between. Under the authors' procedure: Estimates of nucleated cell counts were drawn from the amplification of reference gene primers. Libraries were prepared by immunoSEQ multiplex PCR; TCRdb keeps only in-frame clonotypes and omits some of them. V, J and clone size are taken as reported in that table, and D and trimming were inferred from the DNA itself. The sample gives approximately 290,000 clones, 87% of which show up once; about 2.3% is in the top ten.

The specimen sequenced was peripheral blood. This chain connects TRBV20-1 to TRBJ1-1; D ambiguous. The source of this sequence is a man aged 18 to 35 with active or convalescent COVID-19. Here the CDR3 reads CSAPLQDLAFF. The DNA of the CDR3 is TGCAGTGCTCCCCTCCAAGACTTAGCTTTCTTT.